Reported below is one T cell receptor (beta chain). This record belongs to a study of blood T cell repertoires in COVID-19. Looking at the study overall: COVID-19 samples, acute and convalescent, were from the United States, Italy and Spain. From T cells, B-cell-depleted T cells, or PBMCs came the material, which was cDNA or gDNA.

As originally analysed: Estimated nucleated cell counts came from reference gene primer amplification. Only in-frame clones appear in the TCRdb table, and some are missing; sequencing was by immunoSEQ multiplex PCR. V and J calls plus clone size are reproduced from that table; the DNA served to infer D and trimming. The sample holds roughly 220,000 clones, 80% to 90% seen once. This CDR3 has 15 amino acids. In germline, CDR1 is LGHNA, CDR2 YNFKEQ. V lost 0 bases, J lost 3 bases, and 12 bases lay in between. This sequence originates from a man aged 50 to 60 who had recovered from COVID-19. The sample was peripheral blood. This sequence joins TRBV4-2 and TRBJ2-7, with TRBD2 as a possible D gene (6 bases). The CDR3 loop reads CASSQDWSRGYEQYF. CDR3 bases: TGTGCCAGCAGCCAAGATTGGTCGCGGGGCTACGAGCAGTACTTC.